These 16 T cell receptor beta chains were all obtained from the same sample, sequenced in a study of Ad26.COV2.S vaccination and SARS-CoV-2 variants (dated by TCRdb to the early 2020s). Reading the label with the study, this specimen's treatment or condition is: over 15 received Ad26.COV2.S at low or high dose, single or two shots; 5 received placebo; per-sample allocation not given. For vaccine and placebo recipients, the sequenced repertoires came from samples collected on day 63 after the first injection. Libraries came from the immunoSEQ multiplex PCR assay. TCRdb carries this immuneACCESS record with in-frame sequences only. Its versions omit some clonotypes, under half of them owing to an unresolved V gene in the studies checked, with the rest unexplained. The sample includes about 680,000 clones, with roughly 90% observed a single time. Together, the top ten hold approximately 1.5% of the sample.

Sequencing was performed on peripheral blood, taken in a trial of Ad26.COV2.S vaccine versus placebo. Receptor source: a person between 18 and 65 years old who received the Ad26.COV2.S COVID-19 vaccine or a placebo.

The chain combines TRBV12-3 or TRBV12-4 with TRBJ1-3; no reliable D call. The CDR3 loop spans 13 amino acids. Trimming took 3 bases from V and 4 from J, leaving 7 bases between them. CDR3 in DNA: TGTGCCAGCAGTTTGCGGGCGGGAAACACCATATATTTT. The encoded protein is CASSLRAGNTIYF.

V is TRBV25-1 and J is TRBJ2-2; the D gene could be TRBD1 or TRBD2 (5 bases each). The germline V gene has CDR1 MGHDK and CDR2 SYGVNS. CDR3 length equals 16 residues. V lost 5 bases and J lost 6, with 19 bases in between. The CDR3 loop reads CASSHPLGTAPGELFF. CDR3 sequence (DNA): TGTGCCAGCAGTCACCCGCTCGGGACCGCTCCCGGGGAGCTGTTTTTT.

The chain combines TRBV3-1 (or the pseudogene TRBV3-2) with TRBJ1-1; D is ambiguous. The ends were cut back, 4 bases at V and 2 bases at J, with 17 bases in the middle. Germline CDR1 is LGHDT and CDR2 is YNNKEL (reference sequence). This CDR3 is built from 16 residues. CDR3 region: CASSPKWAERNTEAFF. CDR3 DNA: TGTGCCAGCAGCCCTAAGTGGGCAGAGCGAAACACTGAAGCTTTCTTT.

The rearrangement uses TRBV25-1 and TRBJ1-2; D remains ambiguous. Germline lookup yields CDR1 MGHDK and CDR2 SYGVNS. Trimming removed 2 bases at V and 4 bases at J, with 14 bases between. The CDR3 extends over 15 amino acids. The CDR3 spells CASSETASGSYGYTF. Here the CDR3 DNA reads TGTGCCAGCAGTGAAACCGCATCCGGATCCTATGGCTACACCTTC.

The V call is TRBV6-5, the J call TRBJ1-1; D remains ambiguous. The CDR3 extends over 15 amino acids. V lost 4 bases and J 1 base, leaving 13 bases between the germline ends. The germline CDR1 and CDR2 sequences are MNHEY and SVGAGI. This chain's CDR3 is CASSLNGYENTEAFF. CDR3 bases: TGTGCCAGCAGTTTAAATGGCTACGAGAACACTGAAGCTTTCTTT.

The gene calls are TRBV18 and TRBJ1-1; D unclear. Trimming pared 3 bases from V and 5 bases from J, leaving 13 bases between. The CDR3 consists of 14 residues. The V gene's germline CDR1 is KGHSH and CDR2 LQKENI. The CDR3 sequence: CASSPMRGGTEAFF. The CDR3 DNA sequence: TGTGCCAGCTCACCCATGCGGGGAGGGACTGAAGCTTTCTTT.

The rearrangement joins TRBV21-1 to TRBJ1-3; the DNA was not used to check the table's D call, TRBD1. TRBV21-1 is a recognized pseudogene. The CDR3 has 19 amino acids. The CDR3 loop is CASSKVPRNQGAAGNTIYF. The CDR3 DNA reads as TGTGCCAGCAGCAAAGTGCCAAGGAATCAGGGGGCAGCTGGAAACACCATATATTTT.

This sequence joins TRBV15 and TRBJ2-2; D may be TRBD1 or TRBD2 (5 bases each). The CDR3 is 15 residues long. Deletions cut 6 bases from V and 5 bases from J, with 16 bases between. Germline V gene lookup returns CDR1 LNHNV and CDR2 YYDKDF (reference sequence). Here the CDR3 reads CATRPGGQGTGELFF. The CDR3 region has the DNA TGTGCCACCAGACCCGGAGGACAAGGGACCGGGGAGCTGTTTTTT.

The V call is TRBV7-8, the J call TRBJ2-7; weak D call: TRBD1 (6 bases). This CDR3 region has 14 residues. V was cut by 5 bases and J by 3 bases, with 14 bases left in between. CDR1 SGHVS and CDR2 FQNEAQ come from the germline V gene. The CDR3 coding sequence is TGTGCCAGCAGCATAGTCAGGGGCAGCTACGAGCAGTACTTC. Its translation: CASSIVRGSYEQYF.

The chain carries TRBV6-5 and TRBJ2-1; TRBD2 matches 9 bases. Trimming cost V 6 bases and J 4 bases; bases outside gene matches: 7. The germline CDR1 and CDR2 sequences are MNHEY and SVGAGI. The CDR3 consists of 15 residues. The CDR3 sequence is CASRIAGVLYNEQFF. The CDR3 DNA follows: TGTGCCAGCAGAATAGCGGGAGTACTATACAATGAGCAGTTCTTC.

The chain couples TRBV2 to TRBJ2-3; D is ambiguous. V was clipped by 4 bases and J by 5 bases, with 10 bases between them. The CDR3 length is 13 residues. CDR1 SNHLY and CDR2 FYNNEI come from the germline V gene. CDR3 nucleotide sequence: TGTGCCAGCAGTGGGTTCTCACGAGATACGCAGTATTTT. Translated: CASSGFSRDTQYF.

This rearrangement joins TRBV18 to TRBJ2-5; 10 bases match TRBD1. Germline trimming cut 3 bases from V and 0 bases from J; bases unmatched to any gene: 4. This CDR3 region has 16 residues. Looked up from germline, CDR1 is KGHSH and CDR2 is LQKENI. Here the CDR3 DNA reads TGTGCCAGCTCACCTTGGGACAGGGGACACCAAGAGACCCAGTACTTC. Translated, it gives CASSPWDRGHQETQYF.

V usage is TRBV19 and J usage is TRBJ2-1; D is unresolved. CDR1 and CDR2 from the germline V gene are LNHDA and SQIVND (reference sequence). CDR3 length: 14 amino acids. With 0 bases removed from V and 9 bases from J, the gap between germline ends came to 12 bases. The DNA of the CDR3 is TGTGCCAGTAGTATAGATGAAAGGCCGCGTGAGCAGTTCTTC. Translated: CASSIDERPREQFF.

The genes are TRBV7-2 and TRBJ1-4, with a weak D call TRBD1 (6 bases). Germline V gives CDR1 SGHTA, CDR2 FQGNSA. The V end was cut by 0 bases, the J end by 10 bases, with 12 bases between. The CDR3 has 14 residues. The CDR3 DNA follows: TGTGCCAGCAGCTTAGCGATGGGGGGCGGAAAACTGTTTTTT. This sequence encodes CASSLAMGGGKLFF.

This chain links TRBV4-2 with TRBJ2-4, with 12 bases identical to TRBD2. V was pared by 2 bases and J by 9 bases, with 5 bases of the junction left unmatched. Germline values: CDR1 LGHNA, CDR2 YNFKEQ. The CDR3 has 15 residues. The CDR3 DNA follows: TGTGCCAGCAGCCAACGACTAGCGGGGGAGGGCATTCAGTACTTC. Amino acid sequence: CASSQRLAGEGIQYF.

The chain joins TRBV2 to TRBJ1-2; tentative D call: TRBD1 (5 bases). Between the trimmed V and J ends, which lost 0 bases and 3 bases, there was a span of 14 bases. The CDR3 totals 16 residues. Germline CDR1 SNHLY, CDR2 FYNNEI. The CDR3 nucleotides read TGTGCCAGCAGTGAAGCATCGCAGGGAATTGACTATGGCTACACCTTC. Protein sequence: CASSEASQGIDYGYTF.